The rows below give T cell receptor beta chains drawn from one sample of a study of blood T cell repertoires in COVID-19. The table came from immunoSEQ multiplex PCR; TCRdb's copy has only in-frame clones and leaves some out. The table lists under 200,000 clones, 77% of them singletons. Sequencing input: peripheral blood. These receptors all stem from a man between 65 and 85 years old with acute or convalescent COVID-19. Each CDR3 is given with its conserved first and last residue. A D gene is named only where the DNA matches it firmly. Part of the rows lack a size; the others show once, few, many or a class for expanded clones.

V gene	clone size	D gene	J gene	CDR3 DNA	CDR3 protein
TRBV19	NA	NA	TRBJ1-1	TGTGCCAGTAGTATCGCGGGACTTTTCCGAGCTGAAGCTTTCTTT	CASSIAGLFRAEAFF
TRBV28	NA	NA	TRBJ1-2	TGTGCCAGCAGTTTATCTAGTTTGAGCAGGGCAAACTATGGCTACACCTTC	CASSLSSLSRANYGYTF
TRBV6-2/TRBV6-3	NA	TRBD1	TRBJ1-1	TGTGCCAGCAGTTACCGGCAGGGGGAAACTGAAGCTTTCTTT	CASSYRQGETEAFF
TRBV7-9	once	TRBD1	TRBJ2-2	TGTGCCAGCAGCTCACAGGGGGCGCCCGGGGAGCTGTTTTTT	CASSSQGAPGELFF
TRBV10-3	NA	TRBD1	TRBJ1-1	TGTGCCATCACCATTGACAGGGATGGCACTGAAGCTTTCTTT	CAITIDRDGTEAFF
TRBV27	NA	TRBD1	TRBJ2-5	TGTGCCAGCAGTCCCTGGGACAGTCGGGGCGAGACCCAGTACTTC	CASSPWDSRGETQYF
TRBV9	few	NA	TRBJ1-3	TGTGCCAGCAGTGACCTCCGGGGAGCAGGAAACACCATATATTTT	CASSDLRGAGNTIYF
TRBV7-2	once	NA	TRBJ1-3	TGTGCCAGCAGCTTAGCGCGCGGCTCTGGAAACACCATATATTTT	CASSLARGSGNTIYF
TRBV11-3	once	NA	TRBJ2-7	TGTGCCAGCAGCCCCGGCCAGGGAACTCACGAGCAGTACTTC	CASSPGQGTHEQYF
TRBV7-2	NA	NA	TRBJ2-5	TGTGCCAGCAGCTTAGGCTGGGGCAGACCAGACCAAGAGACCCAGTACTTC	CASSLGWGRPDQETQYF
TRBV24-1	NA	TRBD1	TRBJ2-7	TGTGCCACCTCGCACCGGGACAGGGGGCACGAGCAGTACTTC	CATSHRDRGHEQYF
TRBV6-5	NA	NA	TRBJ2-7	TGTGCCATCGGCAGGGGTTACGAGCAGTACTTC	CAIGRGYEQYF
TRBV6-5	few	NA	TRBJ1-5	TGTGCCAGCAGTTACGGGCATTCTATAGTCAATCAGCCCCAGCATTTT	CASSYGHSIVNQPQHF
TRBV7-9	NA	TRBD2	TRBJ2-7	TGTGCCAGCAGCTTACGCGGGGGGGCGGATGAGCAGTACTTC	CASSLRGGADEQYF
TRBV3-1/TRBV3-2	NA	TRBD1	TRBJ2-3	TGTGCCAGCCGGGACAGGGGTAAGGGTACGCAGTATTTT	CASRDRGKGTQYF
TRBV19	NA	NA	TRBJ1-4	TGTGCCAGTAGTGCCTCTACAGGGTTCGTTGAAAAACTGTTTTTT	CASSASTGFVEKLFF
TRBV27	NA	NA	TRBJ2-1	TGTGCCAGCAGCCGGGACTTACAGAGCTCCTACAATGAGCAGTTCTTC	CASSRDLQSSYNEQFF
TRBV19	NA	TRBD1	TRBJ1-5	TGTGCCAGTAGTATAGCGGGACAGGGGACAGCTAGCAATCAGCCCCAGCATTTT	CASSIAGQGTASNQPQHF
TRBV3-1/TRBV3-2	NA	TRBD2	TRBJ2-5	TGTGCCAGCAGCCAAGTGCTAGCGGGAGGAGGGGAGACCCAGTACTTC	CASSQVLAGGGETQYF
TRBV12-5	few	NA	TRBJ2-7	TGTGCTAGTGGGCAGACAACGGGGTTTCCCCTCTCCTACGAGCAGTACTTC	CASGQTTGFPLSYEQYF
TRBV11-2	NA	NA	TRBJ2-7	TGTGCCAGCAGCTACCGACAGTCCTACGAGCAGTACTTC	CASSYRQSYEQYF
TRBV5-4	NA	TRBD1	TRBJ2-2	TGTGCCAGCAGCACCCGGGACAGGGGCTCGGGGGAGCTGTTTTTT	CASSTRDRGSGELFF
TRBV11-3	NA	TRBD2	TRBJ2-3	TGTGCCAGCAAGGCGGGAGTTAGCACAGATACGCAGTATTTT	CASKAGVSTDTQYF
TRBV6-5	few	NA	TRBJ1-4	TGTGCCAGCAGTTCCACTCCGCTATATAATGAAAAACTGTTTTTT	CASSSTPLYNEKLFF
TRBV5-4	NA	TRBD2	TRBJ2-3	TGTGCCAGCAGCCGGGGACTAGCGGGAGGTGGAGGGGGCACAGATACGCAGTATTTT	CASSRGLAGGGGGTDTQYF